These 32 T cell receptor beta chains were all obtained from the same sample, sequenced in a study of T-cell memory formation after mild COVID-19. Via MiXCR, TCRdb re-called the 5' RACE reads, giving one row per CDR3 protein. Of roughly 130,000 distinct CDR3 sequences listed, about a sixth were seen once; the top ten hold approximately 5%. The material sequenced was PBMCs or a T cell subset sorted from them (not recorded which). The receptors were gathered from a young man who had mild COVID-19 (a few samples of this study predate the infection). Cell type and time point are not known.

The chain combines TRBV12-3 or TRBV12-4 with TRBJ2-5; D call uncertain. The CDR3 loop spans 15 amino acids. V lost 8 bases and J 3 bases, leaving 19 bases between the germline ends. DNA of the CDR3: TGTGCCAGCCAGGACCAAGTTGGGCAGAAAGAGACCCAGTACTTC. This translates into CASQDQVGQKETQYF.

The rearrangement uses TRBV7-9 and TRBJ2-3; unclear D gene. The germline V and J ends were trimmed by 1 base and 9 bases, with 8 bases remaining between them. This CDR3 comprises 12 residues. Germline loops: CDR1 SEHNR, CDR2 FQNEAQ (reference sequence). The CDR3 DNA is TGTGCCAGCAGCTTAGGTTGGGCGACGCAGTATTTT. It yields the protein CASSLGWATQYF.

This clonotype was seen repeatedly, ten times or more. J is TRBJ1-1 and V is TRBV7-3, with D uncertain. Trimming removed 2 bases at V and 4 bases at J, with 11 bases between. In germline, CDR1 is SGHTA, CDR2 FQGTGA. CDR3 size: 14 residues. The DNA of the CDR3 is TGTGCCAGCAGCTTATACCCTGGGATCACTGAAGCTTTCTTT. It translates to CASSLYPGITEAFF.

The rearrangement uses TRBV29-1 and TRBJ2-2; D is perhaps TRBD1 (7 bases). Germline CDR1 reads SQVTM; CDR2 reads ANQGSEA. This CDR3 comprises 12 residues. V dropped 8 bases and J dropped 4 bases, with 11 bases sitting between them. CDR3 protein: CSMEGATGELFF. The DNA of the CDR3 is TGCAGCATGGAGGGGGCCACCGGGGAGCTGTTTTTT.

The gene calls are TRBV7-2 and TRBJ2-2; 7 bases agree with TRBD1. V lost 3 bases to trimming and J lost 7 bases; unmatched junction nucleotides: 11. This CDR3 spans 16 amino acids. The germline V gene has CDR1 SGHTA and CDR2 FQGNSA. The CDR3 DNA follows: TGTGCCAGCAGCTTGGAACGGACAGGATCAGGCGGGGAGCTGTTTTTT. It codes for CASSLERTGSGGELFF.

J is TRBJ2-7 and V is TRBV5-1; either TRBD1 or TRBD2 may fit D (6 bases each). Trimming removed 4 bases from V and 3 bases from J, with 11 bases in between. The germline CDR1 and CDR2 sequences are SGHRS and YFSETQ. The CDR3 has 13 amino acids. CDR3 nucleotides: TGCGCCAGCAGCCCGGGGGACAACTACGAGCAGTACTTC. It yields the protein CASSPGDNYEQYF.

The chain joins TRBV12-3 or TRBV12-4 to TRBJ1-1; D is ambiguous. Trimming removed 1 base at V and 0 bases at J, with 12 bases between. The CDR3 is made up of 16 amino acids. CDR3 protein: CASSLVSGGMNTEAFF. The CDR3 DNA reads as TGTGCCAGCAGTTTAGTATCGGGCGGCATGAACACTGAAGCTTTCTTT.

This clonotype was picked up many times. The chain is built from TRBV7-2 and TRBJ2-3, with D possibly called TRBD1 or TRBD2 (5 bases each). CDR1 is SGHTA and CDR2 is FQGNSA in the germline V gene. The CDR3 totals 14 residues. V dropped 3 bases and J dropped 2 bases, with 9 bases sitting between them. The CDR3 nucleotides read TGTGCCAGCAGCTTTACCGGGGCCACAGATACGCAGTATTTT. Translation gives CASSFTGATDTQYF.

This clonotype was seen more than once but under ten times. This chain joins TRBV12-3 or TRBV12-4 and TRBJ2-3; the match to TRBD2 covers 11 bases. The CDR3 sequence is 16 residues long. V gave up 1 base and J gave up 6 bases; unmatched junction bases: 6. The CDR3 coding sequence is TGTGCCAGCAGTTTAGGACTAGCGGGGCGCGGGGATACGCAGTATTTT. Translation gives CASSLGLAGRGDTQYF.

This clonotype was observed a few times. The genes are TRBV20-1 and TRBJ2-1, with 7 bases that match TRBD2. Germline CDR1 reads DFQATT; CDR2 reads SNEGSKA (reference sequence). With 2 bases clipped from V and 7 bases from J, the junction kept 11 bases outside the gene matches. The CDR3 covers 15 residues. CDR3 DNA sequence: TGCAGTGCTAGATTCTCCTACCGGGGGGTGAATGAGCAGTTCTTC. Encoded protein: CSARFSYRGVNEQFF.

The CDR3 DNA follows: TGTGCCATCAGTGCAGGACAGGGCCCAAATGAGCAGTTCTTC. This codes for CAISAGQGPNEQFF. The V call is TRBV10-3, the J call TRBJ2-1; 8 nucleotides match TRBD1. This CDR3 contains 14 residues. V lost 4 bases and J lost 7; bases outside the gene matches: 6. Germline-derived CDR1 and CDR2 are ENHRY and SYGVKD.

CDR3 DNA: TGTGCCAGCAGCAACAGGCGGGGGGCCGGAATCAATGAGCAGTTCTTC. Its translation is CASSNRRGAGINEQFF. V and J are TRBV2 and TRBJ2-1, with 8 positions matching TRBD2. The CDR3 runs 16 residues. Germline loops: CDR1 SNHLY, CDR2 FYNNEI. Trimming took 6 bases from V and 6 from J; bases not matched to a gene: 13.

There are many counts of this clonotype. V usage is TRBV18 and J usage is TRBJ2-5; TRBD2 agrees at 7 bases. After removal of 6 bases from V and 4 bases from J, the junction contained 2 bases not matched to a gene. Per the germline V gene, CDR1 is KGHSH and CDR2 is LQKENI. This CDR3 is 12 amino acids long. CDR3 residues: CASSPGGETQYF. CDR3 DNA: TGTGCCAGCTCGCCGGGGGGAGAGACCCAGTACTTC.

The chain combines TRBV9 with TRBJ2-5; 8 bases align to TRBD1. CDR3 length equals 13 residues. CDR1 and CDR2 (germline): SGDLS, YYNGEE. V dropped 7 bases and J dropped 4; count of bases not matched to a gene: 6. CDR3 bases: TGTGCCAGCGGGAGACAGGGGACAGAGACCCAGTACTTC. Residues: CASGRQGTETQYF.

This clonotype came up a few times. The V call is TRBV12-3 or TRBV12-4, the J call TRBJ1-2; no clear D gene. V was trimmed by 3 bases and J by 4 bases, leaving 9 bases between them. The CDR3 has 13 residues. The CDR3 reads CASSFLGSYGYTF. CDR3 DNA: TGTGCCAGCAGTTTCCTGGGGAGCTATGGCTACACCTTC.

This clonotype showed up just a few times. This chain uses TRBV9 with TRBJ2-4; D may be TRBD1 (5 bases). With 0 bases removed from V and 0 bases from J, the gap between germline ends came to 10 bases. There are 16 residues in the CDR3. Per the germline V gene, CDR1 is SGDLS and CDR2 is YYNGEE. In DNA form, the CDR3 reads TGTGCCAGCAGCGTAGCCCCCCAGGGAGCCAAAAACATTCAGTACTTC. Translated, it gives CASSVAPQGAKNIQYF.

This clonotype was observed a handful of times. DNA of the CDR3: TGTGCCAGCAGGACCCCGACAAGTAACTATGGCTACACCTTC. It is translated as CASRTPTSNYGYTF. The chain employs TRBV6-5 and TRBJ1-2, with D hard to call. V lost 6 bases to trimming and J lost 1 base, with 12 bases between them. The germline V gene encodes CDR1 MNHEY and CDR2 SVGAGI. CDR3 length: 14 amino acids.

This clonotype was seen only a few times. CDR3 nucleotide sequence: TGTGCCAGCAGCCAACAAGCGGGGGGGCAAAATGAGCAGTTCTTC. It is translated as CASSQQAGGQNEQFF. The chain couples TRBV3-1 to TRBJ2-1, with 10 bases that match TRBD2. V shed 2 bases, J shed 7 bases, and the junction held 5 bases outside the gene matches. This CDR3 is built from 15 residues. CDR1 and CDR2 from the germline V gene are LGHDT and YNNKEL (reference sequence).

CDR3 sequence (DNA): TGTGCCAGCAGCCCCACTAGCTCCCCAGAGACCCAGTACTTC. It translates to CASSPTSSPETQYF. The gene calls are TRBV7-2 and TRBJ2-5; tentative D call: TRBD2 (6 bases). Trimming stripped 5 bases from V and 4 bases from J, with 14 bases between. Germline-derived CDR1 and CDR2 are SGHTA and FQGNSA. The CDR3 spans 14 residues. The full variable domain, with the rest looked up from reference TRBV7-2 and TRBJ2-5, is GAGVSQSPSNKVTEKGKDVELRCDPISGHTALYWYRQSLGQGLEFLIYFQGNSAPDKSGLPSDRFSAERTGGSVSTLTIQRTQQEDSAVYLCASSPTSSPETQYFGPGTRLLVL.

This clonotype is labeled medium-sized (0.01 to 0.1%). The rearrangement links TRBV11-2 to TRBJ2-3, with 8 bases that match TRBD1. Trimming removed 8 bases from V and 4 bases from J; junction bases left unmatched: 8. Germline CDR1 and CDR2: SGHAT and FQNNGV. This CDR3 has 14 amino acids. The DNA for the CDR3 is TGTGCCAGCGCTTGGACAGGGCTTGCAGATACGCAGTATTTT. Translating gives CASAWTGLADTQYF. Based on the CDR3 plus reference TRBV11-2 and TRBJ2-3, the full variable domain is EAGVAQSPRYKIIEKRQSVAFWCNPISGHATLYWYQQILGQGPKLLIQFQNNGVVDDSQLPKDRFSAERLKGVDSTLKIQPAKLEDSAVYLCASAWTGLADTQYFGPGTRLTVL.

This sequence joins TRBV4-3 and TRBJ1-4, with D maybe TRBD1 (6 bases). Germline CDR1 reads LGHNA; CDR2 reads YSLEER. Trimming left V 1 base short and J 4 bases short, with 10 bases between. This CDR3 has 15 amino acids. CDR3 region: CASSQGTAGNEKLFF. CDR3 in DNA: TGCGCCAGCAGCCAAGGGACAGCGGGTAATGAAAAACTGTTTTTT.

Only a few counts were recorded for this clonotype. The chain has TRBV5-4 and TRBJ2-3; tentatively, D is TRBD2 (5 bases). V was shortened by 4 bases and J by 5 bases, with 20 bases between the two germline ends. Germline V gene sequence: CDR1 SGHNT, CDR2 YYREEE (reference sequence). The CDR3 has 16 amino acids. CDR3 sequence: CASSHSTRRSLDTQYF. The DNA of the CDR3 is TGTGCCAGCAGCCATTCGACCAGGAGGTCTCTAGATACGCAGTATTTT.

As DNA, the CDR3 is TGTGCCTGGAGTGTATCCGTACTTGGAAACACCATATATTTT. It codes for CAWSVSVLGNTIYF. The chain is built from TRBV30 and TRBJ1-3, with unresolved D. The CDR3 loop spans 14 amino acids. Trimming cost V 0 bases and J 3 bases, with 9 bases left between them. Germline values: CDR1 GTSNPN, CDR2 SVGIG (reference sequence).

The V and J genes are TRBV19 and TRBJ1-5; TRBD1 might be the D (6 bases). V was trimmed by 6 bases and J by 3 bases, leaving 12 bases between them. This CDR3 spans 14 amino acids. In germline, CDR1 is LNHDA, CDR2 SQIVND (reference sequence). CDR3 in amino acids: CASSMDSLNQPQHF. DNA of the CDR3: TGTGCCAGTAGCATGGACAGCCTCAATCAGCCCCAGCATTTT.

This clonotype was observed a few times. The rearrangement links TRBV18 to TRBJ1-6; 9 nucleotides align to TRBD1. J lost 9 bases, V lost 2 bases, and 11 bases had no gene match. Germline CDR1 is KGHSH and CDR2 is LQKENI. This CDR3 is 17 amino acids long. The CDR3 DNA sequence: TGTGCCAGCTCACCATGGGGACCGGGACAGGGAACTTCACCCCTCCACTTT. Translating it yields CASSPWGPGQGTSPLHF.

This sequence joins TRBV28 and TRBJ1-1, with a possible D match to TRBD1 (6 bases). V was pared by 7 bases and J by 5 bases, with 11 bases between. Germline CDR1 is MDHEN and CDR2 is SYDVKM. The CDR3 runs 12 residues. The CDR3 nucleotides are TGTGCCAGCATTCGAGGGGGGACTGAAGCTTTCTTT. This sequence encodes CASIRGGTEAFF.

The chain has TRBV20-1 and TRBJ2-7; 12 bases fit TRBD1. This CDR3 is built from 15 residues. From germline, CDR1 is DFQATT and CDR2 SNEGSKA (reference sequence). J lost 3 bases, V lost 3 bases, and 6 bases had no gene match. The DNA for the CDR3 is TGCAGTGCTAGCCGGGGACAGGGGGCAAACTACGAGCAGTACTTC. This translates into CSASRGQGANYEQYF.

CDR3 region: CASSLLVDQPQHF. The CDR3, as DNA: TGTGCCAGCAGCTTATTGGTGGATCAGCCCCAGCATTTT. This chain links TRBV7-3 with TRBJ1-5; D call uncertain. Trimming left V 2 bases short and J 5 bases short, with 7 bases between. Germline CDR1 SGHTA, CDR2 FQGTGA. The CDR3 sequence is 13 residues long.

The genes are TRBV7-2 and TRBJ2-5, with 9 bases lining up with TRBD2. The length of the CDR3 is 14 residues. V trimming: 5 bases; J trimming: 1 base; junction bases outside the gene matches: 2. Germline V gene lookup returns CDR1 SGHTA and CDR2 FQGNSA. The CDR3 DNA follows: TGTGCCAGCAGCGCTAGCGGGGCCCAAGAGACCCAGTACTTC. Translated: CASSASGAQETQYF.

This clonotype was found many times. The rearrangement links TRBV4-3 to TRBJ2-2; TRBD2 aligns across 7 bases. Germline V gene data show CDR1 as LGHNA and CDR2 as YSLEER. V was clipped by 4 bases and J by 1 base; unmatched bases: 3. This CDR3 contains 15 residues. The chain's CDR3 is CASSLKRGNTGELFF. The CDR3 DNA reads as TGCGCCAGCAGCCTAAAGCGGGGGAACACCGGGGAGCTGTTTTTT.

DNA of the CDR3: TGCGCCAGCAGCCAAGATCAGGGACTCCCCTACGAGCAGTACTTC. It encodes CASSQDQGLPYEQYF. The chain joins TRBV4-3 to TRBJ2-7; tentatively, D is TRBD2 (6 bases). Germline V gives CDR1 LGHNA, CDR2 YSLEER. V was pared by 0 bases and J by 2 bases, with 11 bases between. This CDR3 region has 15 residues.

This clonotype was recorded a few times. The chain has TRBV9 and TRBJ1-6; possibly TRBD1 for D (5 bases). Trimming stripped 3 bases from V and 11 bases from J, with 12 bases between. The CDR3 extends over 13 amino acids. Germline V lookup: CDR1 SGDLS, CDR2 YYNGEE. CDR3 nucleotides: TGTGCCAGCAGCGAGGACGAGGGGACACCCCTCCACTTT. It yields the protein CASSEDEGTPLHF. Filled out from reference TRBV9 and TRBJ1-6, the complete variable domain reads DSGVTQTPKHLITATGQRVTLRCSPRSGDLSVYWYQQSLDQGLQFLIQYYNGEERAKGNILERFSAQQFPDLHSELNLSSLELGDSALYFCASSEDEGTPLHFGNGTRLTVT.